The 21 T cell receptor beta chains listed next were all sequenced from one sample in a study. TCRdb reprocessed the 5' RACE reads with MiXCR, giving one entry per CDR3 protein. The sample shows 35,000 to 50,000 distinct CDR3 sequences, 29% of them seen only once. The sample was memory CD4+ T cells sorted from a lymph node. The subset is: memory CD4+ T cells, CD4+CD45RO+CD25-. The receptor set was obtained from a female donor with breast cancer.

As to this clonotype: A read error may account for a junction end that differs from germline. Here the CDR3 reads CAGSLSGRNTGELFF. CDR3 coding DNA: TGCGCCGGCAGCTTGAGCGGACGGAACACCGGGGAGCTGTTTTTT. This chain links TRBV5-1 with TRBJ2-2; possible D gene TRBD2, 5 bases. The CDR3 has 15 residues. Germline V gives CDR1 SGHRS, CDR2 YFSETQ.

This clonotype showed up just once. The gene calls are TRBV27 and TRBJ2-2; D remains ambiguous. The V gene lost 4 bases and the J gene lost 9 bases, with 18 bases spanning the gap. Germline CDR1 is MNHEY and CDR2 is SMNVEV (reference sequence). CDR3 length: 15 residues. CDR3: CASSSPHHLDRELFF. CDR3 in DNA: TGTGCCAGCAGTTCACCTCACCATCTGGACCGGGAGCTGTTTTTT.

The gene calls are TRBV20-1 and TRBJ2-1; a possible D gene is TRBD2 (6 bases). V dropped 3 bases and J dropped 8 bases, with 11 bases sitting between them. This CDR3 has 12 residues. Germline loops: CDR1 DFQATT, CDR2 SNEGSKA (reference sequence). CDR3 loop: CSASRERHEQFF. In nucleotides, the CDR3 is TGCAGTGCTAGCCGGGAGAGGCATGAGCAGTTCTTC.

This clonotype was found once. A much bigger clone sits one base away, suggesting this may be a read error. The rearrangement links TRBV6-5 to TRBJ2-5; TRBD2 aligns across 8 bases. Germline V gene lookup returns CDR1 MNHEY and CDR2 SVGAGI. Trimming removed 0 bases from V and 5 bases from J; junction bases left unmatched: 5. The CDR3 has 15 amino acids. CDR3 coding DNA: TGTGCCAGCAGTTACTCGGCGGGGGGATGGGAGACCCAGTACTTC. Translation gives CASSYSAGGWETQYF.

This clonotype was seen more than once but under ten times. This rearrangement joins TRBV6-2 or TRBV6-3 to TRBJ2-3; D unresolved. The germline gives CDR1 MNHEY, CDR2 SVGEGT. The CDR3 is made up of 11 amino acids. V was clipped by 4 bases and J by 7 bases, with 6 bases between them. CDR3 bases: TGTGCCAGCAGTTTCCCAAATACGCAGTATTTT. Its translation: CASSFPNTQYF.

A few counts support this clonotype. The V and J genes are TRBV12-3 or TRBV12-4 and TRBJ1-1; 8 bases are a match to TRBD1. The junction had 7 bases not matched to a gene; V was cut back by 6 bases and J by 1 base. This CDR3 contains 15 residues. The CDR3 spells CASRYLTGGNTEAFF. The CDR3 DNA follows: TGTGCCAGCAGGTACCTCACAGGGGGGAACACTGAAGCTTTCTTT.

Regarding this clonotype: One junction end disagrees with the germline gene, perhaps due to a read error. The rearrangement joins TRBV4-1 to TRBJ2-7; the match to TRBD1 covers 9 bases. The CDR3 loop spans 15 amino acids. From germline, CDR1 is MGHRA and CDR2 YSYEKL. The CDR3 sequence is CASSQRPGQGDEQSF. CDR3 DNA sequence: TGCGCCAGCAGCCAGAGGCCGGGACAGGGTGACGAGCAGTCCTTC.

The CDR3 reads CASSEVYGGYTF. Written as DNA, the CDR3 is TGTGCCAGCAGTGAAGTGTATGGTGGCTACACCTTC. The V and J genes are TRBV6-1 and TRBJ1-2, with no clear D. CDR1 MNHNS and CDR2 SASEGT come from the germline V gene. V lost 1 base, J lost 7 bases, and 7 bases lay in between. The CDR3 is 12 amino acids.

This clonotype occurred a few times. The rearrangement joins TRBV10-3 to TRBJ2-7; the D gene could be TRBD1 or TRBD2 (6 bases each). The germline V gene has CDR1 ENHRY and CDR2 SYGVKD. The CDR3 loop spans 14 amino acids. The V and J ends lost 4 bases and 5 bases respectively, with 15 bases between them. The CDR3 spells CAISGARGRNEQYF. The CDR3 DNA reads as TGTGCCATCAGTGGCGCCCGGGGGCGCAACGAGCAGTACTTC.

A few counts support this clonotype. In DNA, the CDR3 is TGTGCCACGGACACAGCATCGGGGGAGCAGTACTTC. Translation gives CATDTASGEQYF. The V and J genes are TRBV28 and TRBJ2-7; D tentatively fits TRBD1 or TRBD2 (5 bases each). The CDR3 has 12 amino acids. The V and J ends lost 10 bases and 7 bases respectively, with 17 bases between them. CDR1 MDHEN and CDR2 SYDVKM come from the germline V gene.

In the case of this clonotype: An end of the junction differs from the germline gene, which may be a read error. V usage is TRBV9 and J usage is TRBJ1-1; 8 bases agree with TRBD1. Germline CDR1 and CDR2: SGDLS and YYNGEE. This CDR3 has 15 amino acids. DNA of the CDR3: TGTGCCAACAGCGTAGGGACAGGCGCATTTACTGAAGCTTTCTTT. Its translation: CANSVGTGAFTEAFF.

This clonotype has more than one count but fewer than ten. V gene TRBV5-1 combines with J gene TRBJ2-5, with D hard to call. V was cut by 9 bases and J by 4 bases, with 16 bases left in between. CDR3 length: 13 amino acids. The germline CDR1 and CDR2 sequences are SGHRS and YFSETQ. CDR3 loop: CATSNSPAETQYF. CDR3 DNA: TGCGCCACCTCAAACTCCCCCGCAGAGACCCAGTACTTC. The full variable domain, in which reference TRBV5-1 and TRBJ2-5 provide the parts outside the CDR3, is KAGVTQTPRYLIKTRGQQVTLSCSPISGHRSVSWYQQTPGQGLQFLFEYFSETQRNKGNFPGRFSGRQFSNSRSEMNVSTLELGDSALYLCATSNSPAETQYFGPGTRLLVL.

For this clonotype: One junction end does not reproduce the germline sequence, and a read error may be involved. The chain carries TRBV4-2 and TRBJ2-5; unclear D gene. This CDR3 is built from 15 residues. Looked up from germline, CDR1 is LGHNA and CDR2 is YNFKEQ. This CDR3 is CAGSLQGRQQETQYF. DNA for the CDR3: TGTGCCGGCAGCCTCCAAGGGCGGCAGCAAGAGACCCAGTACTTC.

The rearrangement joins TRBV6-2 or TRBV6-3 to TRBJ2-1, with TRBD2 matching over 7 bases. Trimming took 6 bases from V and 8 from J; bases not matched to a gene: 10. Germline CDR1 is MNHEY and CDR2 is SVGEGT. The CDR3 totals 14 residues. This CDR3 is CASSVPGLNYEQFF. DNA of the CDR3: TGTGCCAGCAGCGTACCGGGACTAAACTATGAGCAGTTCTTC.

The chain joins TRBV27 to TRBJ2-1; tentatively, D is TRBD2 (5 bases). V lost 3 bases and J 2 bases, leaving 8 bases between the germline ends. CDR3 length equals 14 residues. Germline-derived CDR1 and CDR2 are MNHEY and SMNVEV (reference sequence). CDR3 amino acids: CASSFVGTYNEQFF. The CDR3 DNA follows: TGTGCCAGCAGTTTCGTCGGGACCTACAATGAGCAGTTCTTC.

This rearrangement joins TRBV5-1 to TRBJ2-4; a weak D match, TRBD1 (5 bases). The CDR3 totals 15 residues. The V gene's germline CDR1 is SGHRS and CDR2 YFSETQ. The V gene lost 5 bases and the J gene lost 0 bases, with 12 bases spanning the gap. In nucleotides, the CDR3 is TGCGCCAGCAGTAGCCCCCAGGGAGCCAAAAACATTCAGTACTTC. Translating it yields CASSSPQGAKNIQYF. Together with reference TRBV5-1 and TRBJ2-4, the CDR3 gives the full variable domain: KAGVTQTPRYLIKTRGQQVTLSCSPISGHRSVSWYQQTPGQGLQFLFEYFSETQRNKGNFPGRFSGRQFSNSRSEMNVSTLELGDSALYLCASSSPQGAKNIQYFGAGTRLSVL.

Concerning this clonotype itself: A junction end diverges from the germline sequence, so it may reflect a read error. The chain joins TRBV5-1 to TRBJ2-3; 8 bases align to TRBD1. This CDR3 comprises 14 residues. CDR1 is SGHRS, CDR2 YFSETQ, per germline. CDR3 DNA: TGCACCAGCAGCCGGGACAGGCCCCCAGATACGCAGTATTTT. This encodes CTSSRDRPPDTQYF.

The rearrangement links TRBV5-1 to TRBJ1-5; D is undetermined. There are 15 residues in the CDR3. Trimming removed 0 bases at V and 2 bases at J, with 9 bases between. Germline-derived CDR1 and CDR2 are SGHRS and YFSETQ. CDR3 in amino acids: CASSLGLSGNQPQHF. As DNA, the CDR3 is TGCGCCAGCAGCTTGGGACTATCCGGCAATCAGCCCCAGCATTTT.

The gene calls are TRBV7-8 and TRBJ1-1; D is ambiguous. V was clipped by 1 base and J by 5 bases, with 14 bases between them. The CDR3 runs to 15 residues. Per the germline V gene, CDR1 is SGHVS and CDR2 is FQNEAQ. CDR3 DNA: TGTGCCAGCAGCTTAGAGGGCAGAGTGTTGACTGAAGCTTTCTTT. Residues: CASSLEGRVLTEAFF.

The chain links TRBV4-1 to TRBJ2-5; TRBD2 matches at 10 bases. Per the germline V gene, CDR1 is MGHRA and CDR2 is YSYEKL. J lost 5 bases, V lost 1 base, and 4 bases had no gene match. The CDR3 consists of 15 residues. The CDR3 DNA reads TGCGCCAGCAGCCAAGGGACTAGCGGCGGGGAGACCCAGTACTTC. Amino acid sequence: CASSQGTSGGETQYF.

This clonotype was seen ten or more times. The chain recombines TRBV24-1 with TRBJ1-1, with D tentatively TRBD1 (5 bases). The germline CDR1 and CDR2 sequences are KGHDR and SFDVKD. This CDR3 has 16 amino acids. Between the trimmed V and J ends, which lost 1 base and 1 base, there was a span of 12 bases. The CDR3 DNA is TGTGCCACCAGTGATTTCCCCGGCAGGGAGAACACTGAAGCTTTCTTT. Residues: CATSDFPGRENTEAFF.